This passage covers 12 T cell receptor beta chains from one sample sequenced in a study of response to subunit inactivated influenza vaccine. TCRdb analysed the RT-PCR reads with MiXCR anew, one entry per CDR3 protein. The sample records 500,000 to 600,000 distinct CDR3 sequences, around 8% being singletons. Material: PBMCs from blood, obtained roughly 24 months after vaccination. The receptor source for this set is a man between 50 and 69 years old who received an inactivated influenza vaccine.

V usage is TRBV5-1 and J usage is TRBJ1-1; D gene ambiguous. The V end was cut by 0 bases, the J end by 0 bases, with 9 bases between. Germline V gene lookup returns CDR1 SGHRS and CDR2 YFSETQ. CDR3 length equals 15 residues. CDR3 nucleotide sequence: TGCGCCAGCAGCTTGGAAGCCACCATGAACACTGAAGCTTTCTTT. It codes for CASSLEATMNTEAFF.

Details on this clonotype: A much more abundant neighbour one base away suggests this may be a read error. The V gene is TRBV7-2, the J gene TRBJ1-4; D may be TRBD1 (5 bases). There are 13 residues in the CDR3. CDR1 is SGHTA, CDR2 FQGNSA, per germline. Written as DNA, the CDR3 is TGTGCCAGCAGCTTCGGGACGGTTGAAAAACTGCTTTTT. This gives the protein CASSFGTVEKLLF. The full variable domain, with the rest looked up from reference TRBV7-2 and TRBJ1-4, is GAGVSQSPSNKVTEKGKDVELRCDPISGHTALYWYRQSLGQGLEFLIYFQGNSAPDKSGLPSDRFSAERTGGSVSTLTIQRTQQEDSAVYLCASSFGTVEKLLFGSGTQLSVL.

This chain uses TRBV11-2 with TRBJ1-5; D call uncertain. Germline CDR1 is SGHAT and CDR2 is FQNNGV. The CDR3 totals 13 residues. V lost 4 bases and J lost 3, with 7 bases in between. The CDR3 spells CASSSRANQPQHF. As DNA, the CDR3 is TGTGCCAGCAGCTCGAGGGCCAATCAGCCCCAGCATTTT.

This clonotype was seen ten or more times. The DNA for the CDR3 is TGCAGTGCTAGGGACCGGGACAACTCGATACGAGTGCAGTACTTC. This translates into CSARDRDNSIRVQYF. V is TRBV20-1 and J is TRBJ2-7; a weak D match, TRBD1 (6 bases). V gave up 3 bases and J gave up 9 bases, with 24 bases separating them. This CDR3 has 15 residues. CDR1 and CDR2 (germline): DFQATT, SNEGSKA (reference sequence).

At least ten counts were recorded for this clonotype. V gene TRBV5-1 combines with J gene TRBJ1-1, with D tentatively TRBD1 (5 bases). Trimming shortened V by 5 bases and J by 7 bases, and 18 bases separated the two germline ends. This CDR3 has 14 amino acids. The germline CDR1 and CDR2 sequences are SGHRS and YFSETQ. CDR3 in DNA: TGCGCCAGCAGTTATTTAGGGGAGGCGGGTGAAGCTTTCTTT. This translates into CASSYLGEAGEAFF.

V is TRBV28 and J is TRBJ1-2; a weak D match, TRBD1 (5 bases). The CDR3 extends over 13 amino acids. Per the germline V gene, CDR1 is MDHEN and CDR2 is SYDVKM. V was cut by 8 bases and J by 1 base, with 11 bases left in between. The CDR3 spells CASQIDSNYGYTF. DNA for the CDR3: TGTGCCAGCCAAATAGACAGTAACTATGGCTACACCTTC.

This rearrangement joins TRBV3-1 to TRBJ2-7; the D gene is possibly TRBD1 (6 bases). The CDR3 sequence is 15 residues long. Germline CDR1 reads LGHDT; CDR2 reads YNNKEL (reference sequence). V dropped 0 bases and J dropped 3 bases, with 12 bases sitting between them. The CDR3 coding sequence is TGTGCCAGCAGCCAAGAAGGACAGAGGTTCTACGAGCAGTACTTC. Residues: CASSQEGQRFYEQYF.

This clonotype has ten or more counts. The chain's CDR3 is CASSSRQGADTQYF. The CDR3, as DNA: TGTGCCAGCAGCTCCAGACAGGGTGCAGATACGCAGTATTTT. This chain links TRBV7-6 with TRBJ2-3, with TRBD1 matching 7 bases. The CDR3 is made up of 14 amino acids. The germline V gene has CDR1 SGHVS and CDR2 FNYEAQ. The trim removed 4 bases at V and 4 bases at J, leaving 5 bases unmatched.

This clonotype turned up a few times. The rearrangement joins TRBV7-6 to TRBJ1-4, with D uncertain. Trimming removed 6 bases at V and 3 bases at J, with 8 bases between. The CDR3 consists of 13 residues. CDR1 and CDR2 from the germline V gene are SGHVS and FNYEAQ. The CDR3 coding sequence is TGTGCCAGCAGACGGCAGCCTAATGAAAAACTGTTTTTT. The encoded protein is CASRRQPNEKLFF.

The CDR3 bases are TGCAGTGCTAGTCGGCTAGCCCCAAGGGGTGAGCAGTACTTC. Translation: CSASRLAPRGEQYF. The rearrangement joins TRBV20-1 to TRBJ2-7; tentatively, D is TRBD1 or TRBD2 (5 bases each). Trimming shortened V by 3 bases and J by 7 bases, and 19 bases separated the two germline ends. This CDR3 is 14 amino acids long. Germline CDR1 is DFQATT and CDR2 is SNEGSKA (reference sequence).

This clonotype was recorded at least ten times. The V gene is TRBV7-2, the J gene TRBJ2-5; D may be TRBD2 (6 bases). Germline V gives CDR1 SGHTA, CDR2 FQGNSA. V was shortened by 5 bases and J by 2 bases, with 12 bases between the two germline ends. The CDR3 runs to 14 residues. This CDR3 reads CASSNPGLQETQYF. DNA for the CDR3: TGTGCCAGCAGCAATCCGGGACTTCAAGAGACCCAGTACTTC.

The CDR3: CASRKRHNYEQYF. DNA of the CDR3: TGTGCCAGCAGAAAGCGACACAACTACGAGCAGTACTTC. This chain uses TRBV6-2 or TRBV6-3 with TRBJ2-7; unclear D gene. The CDR3 is 13 residues long. V lost 6 bases, J lost 3 bases, and 12 bases lay in between. The germline gives CDR1 MNHEY, CDR2 SVGEGT.